The present T cell receptor beta chain was sequenced within a study of a mutant IDH1 vaccine in newly diagnosed glioma. Across the study: Sex distribution of treated patients was about 62% male and 37.5% female; mean age was roughly 37 years. Beforehand, treatment had been radiotherapy, temozolomide, or both; the majority received both.

The time point is: week 11, during vaccination. With topical imiquimod, each dose of the vaccine consisted of 300 ug of mutant IDH1 20-mer peptide. To note about this clone: No antigen is known for it.

CDR3 length: 16 residues. Trimming stripped 3 bases from V and 4 bases from J, with 18 bases between. The germline CDR1 and CDR2 sequences are SGHNT and YYREEE (reference sequence). This table comes from immunoSEQ multiplex PCR, and its TCRdb copy is limited to in-frame clones, with some not included. The sample has some 120,000 clones; just under 80% are singletons. The sequencing used PBMCs, collected from a glioma patient whose treatment included an IDH1 peptide vaccine. The sequence was obtained from a man aged 35-49 years with glioma. This rearrangement joins TRBV5-4 to TRBJ2-3; tentative D call: TRBD1 (7 bases). The CDR3 DNA reads TGTGCCAGCAGCTCAGGGGGGAGCAGTGGCCCAGATACGCAGTATTTT. Amino acids: CASSSGGSSGPDTQYF.